These 25 T cell receptor beta chains came from one sample sequenced in a study of cytomegalovirus exposure and HLA in healthy donors (dated by TCRdb to about 2017). The library was built by means of the immunoSEQ multiplex PCR assay. The multiplex PCR relied on a mix of 60 forward primers for TCR Vbeta segments and 13 reverse primers for TCR Jbeta segments. Sourced from immuneACCESS, this table was stored by TCRdb with only in-frame sequences that have V and J called. A share of the clones is absent; for the studies checked, an unresolved V gene accounts for under half, and the remainder has no known explanation. This sample holds almost 200,000 clones; roughly 85% were observed only once. Of the sample, about 2.5% falls within the top ten clones. Material: PBMCs. The receptors derive from a woman between 50 and 59 years old in good health and CMV-seronegative.

The chain uses TRBV7-9 and TRBJ2-7; TRBD1 matches at 8 bases. The CDR3 totals 15 residues. Germline values: CDR1 SEHNR, CDR2 FQNEAQ (reference sequence). V was pared by 4 bases and J by 4 bases, with 9 bases of the junction left unmatched. CDR3 nucleotides: TGTGCCAGCAGCTCTCGGACAGGGCCGATGTACGAGCAGTACTTC. The encoded protein is CASSSRTGPMYEQYF.

This chain connects TRBV10-3 to TRBJ1-5; D may be TRBD1 (6 bases). The CDR3 has 12 amino acids. Germline V lookup: CDR1 ENHRY, CDR2 SYGVKD. Trimming shortened V by 4 bases and J by 9 bases, and 10 bases separated the two germline ends. CDR3 loop: CAISAGETPQHF. CDR3 nucleotide sequence: TGTGCCATCAGTGCAGGGGAGACGCCCCAGCATTTT.

The chain is built from TRBV30 and TRBJ1-5; possible D gene TRBD1, 6 bases. The V end lost 4 bases, the J end lost 3 bases, and 10 bases lay between the germline ends. The CDR3 extends over 13 amino acids. CDR1 and CDR2 from the germline V gene are GTSNPN and SVGIG (reference sequence). The CDR3 loop is CAWTAGANQPQHF. CDR3 coding DNA: TGTGCCTGGACGGCAGGGGCCAATCAGCCCCAGCATTTT.

The chain carries TRBV19 and TRBJ1-1, with TRBD1 as a possible D gene (6 bases). The V and J ends lost 10 bases and 4 bases respectively, with 13 bases between them. CDR1 and CDR2 from the germline V gene are LNHDA and SQIVND (reference sequence). This CDR3 contains 12 residues. CDR3 protein: CATLTGPTEAFF. CDR3 coding DNA: TGTGCCACCTTAACAGGGCCCACTGAAGCTTTCTTT.

This rearrangement joins TRBV7-2 to TRBJ2-7, with D possibly TRBD2 on 5 matching bases. The V and J ends lost 5 bases and 0 bases respectively, with 14 bases between them. The CDR3 consists of 15 residues. The germline CDR1 and CDR2 sequences are SGHTA and FQGNSA. The chain's CDR3 is CASSLGLISSYEQYF. The CDR3 DNA is TGTGCCAGCAGCCTCGGACTCATCAGCTCCTACGAGCAGTACTTC.

The chain recombines TRBV27 with TRBJ1-1; maybe TRBD1 (6 bases). Trimming left V 0 bases short and J 2 bases short, with 10 bases between. CDR3 length: 15 amino acids. CDR1 and CDR2 from the germline V gene are MNHEY and SMNVEV (reference sequence). The CDR3 bases are TGTGCCAGCAGTTTATCGGGGACATTTAACACTGAAGCTTTCTTT. Its protein product is CASSLSGTFNTEAFF.

This clone was seen more than once but under ten times. This chain joins TRBV6-5 and TRBJ1-1; D not certain. The V gene lost 4 bases and the J gene lost 3 bases, with 12 bases spanning the gap. Germline CDR1 MNHEY, CDR2 SVGAGI. The CDR3 consists of 14 residues. Here the CDR3 reads CASSFSRVYTEAFF. CDR3 sequence (DNA): TGTGCCAGCAGTTTTTCGAGGGTTTACACTGAAGCTTTCTTT.

The gene calls are TRBV6-6 and TRBJ2-5; TRBD2 might be the D (7 bases). Germline V gene sequence: CDR1 MNHNY, CDR2 SVGAGI (reference sequence). V was cut by 5 bases and J by 5 bases, with 18 bases left in between. This CDR3 contains 15 residues. CDR3 DNA sequence: TGTGCCAGCAGTCCGGGGGGCCGAGCCGAGGAGACCCAGTACTTC. Translating gives CASSPGGRAEETQYF.

The chain is built from TRBV28 and TRBJ2-7; TRBD2 agrees at 8 bases. The CDR3 has 14 residues. Germline V gene data show CDR1 as MDHEN and CDR2 as SYDVKM. The V segment lost 8 bases and the J segment 3 bases; nucleotides outside the gene matches: 9. CDR3: CASQSAGVSYEQYF. In DNA, the CDR3 is TGTGCCAGCCAGTCAGCGGGAGTTAGCTACGAGCAGTACTTC.

V usage is TRBV14 and J usage is TRBJ1-3; D remains unclear. The CDR3 covers 16 residues. CDR1 SGHDN and CDR2 FVKESK come from the germline V gene. The germline V and J ends were trimmed by 2 bases and 2 bases, with 13 bases remaining between them. The CDR3 loop is CASSQQATYTGNTIYF. CDR3 nucleotide sequence: TGTGCCAGCAGCCAACAGGCCACCTACACTGGAAACACCATATATTTT.

The chain uses TRBV9 and TRBJ2-1; 7 nucleotides align to TRBD2. Looked up from germline, CDR1 is SGDLS and CDR2 is YYNGEE. With V trimmed by 0 bases and J by 7 bases, 7 bases remained unmatched. This CDR3 is built from 15 residues. The CDR3 spells CASSVVATSSNEQFF. Here the CDR3 DNA reads TGTGCCAGCAGCGTAGTAGCGACTAGCTCGAATGAGCAGTTCTTC.

The V and J genes are TRBV27 and TRBJ2-3; 7 nucleotides align to TRBD1. The CDR3 spans 15 residues. Germline lookup yields CDR1 MNHEY and CDR2 SMNVEV (reference sequence). V was pared by 5 bases and J by 3 bases, with 8 bases of the junction left unmatched. CDR3: CASSTTGSGTDTQYF. CDR3 bases: TGTGCCAGCAGTACGACAGGGAGTGGTACAGATACGCAGTATTTT.

CDR3 sequence reads: CASSRLGGTGHYTF. The CDR3 DNA is TGTGCCAGCAGCCGGCTTGGGGGGACAGGCCACTACACCTTC. The rearrangement joins TRBV14 to TRBJ1-2, with 8 bases fitting TRBD1. Trimming took 4 bases from V and 10 from J; bases not matched to a gene: 11. This CDR3 comprises 14 residues. Germline V gives CDR1 SGHDN, CDR2 FVKESK. The whole variable domain, remainder taken from reference TRBV14 and TRBJ1-2, is EAGVTQFPSHSVIEKGQTVTLRCDPISGHDNLYWYRRVMGKEIKFLLHFVKESKQDESGMPNNRFLAERTGGTYSTLKVQPAELEDSGVYFCASSRLGGTGHYTFGSGTRLTVV.

This clone was seen only once. This rearrangement joins TRBV19 to TRBJ1-1, with 8 bases that match TRBD1. The V segment lost 7 bases and the J segment 1 base; nucleotides outside the gene matches: 2. Germline V CDR1 and CDR2: LNHDA, SQIVND (reference sequence). This CDR3 comprises 13 residues. CDR3 bases: TGTGCCAGTAACACAGGGGGGAACACTGAAGCTTTCTTT. As protein: CASNTGGNTEAFF.

The rearrangement links TRBV7-8 to TRBJ2-1, with 7 bases identical to TRBD2. The germline V gene encodes CDR1 SGHVS and CDR2 FQNEAQ. CDR3 length: 15 residues. Trimming at V came to 1 base and at J to 3 bases, leaving 3 bases not matched to a gene. The CDR3 region has the DNA TGTGCCAGCAGCTTAGTGGGAGGGTTCTACAATGAGCAGTTCTTC. Its protein product is CASSLVGGFYNEQFF.

The genes are TRBV9 and TRBJ1-3; TRBD1 aligns across 7 bases. CDR1 and CDR2 (germline): SGDLS, YYNGEE. The ends lost 4 bases at V and 0 bases at J; junction bases unmatched: 7. The CDR3 has 16 amino acids. The CDR3 loop reads CASSYPTGLSGNTIYF. CDR3 nucleotides: TGTGCCAGCAGCTACCCGACAGGGCTCTCTGGAAACACCATATATTTT.

V and J are TRBV9 and TRBJ1-1, with D perhaps TRBD1 (5 bases). This CDR3 has 14 amino acids. Germline CDR1 is SGDLS and CDR2 is YYNGEE. The V end lost 4 bases, the J end lost 7 bases, and 17 bases lay between the germline ends. The CDR3 reads CASSSSLPGGEAFF. Here the CDR3 DNA reads TGTGCCAGCAGCAGCTCCTTACCCGGGGGTGAAGCTTTCTTT.

This sequence joins TRBV18 and TRBJ1-4; D is perhaps TRBD1 (5 bases). Trimming took off 3 bases at V and 8 bases at J, with 13 bases between the two ends. This CDR3 region has 14 residues. CDR1 KGHSH and CDR2 LQKENI come from the germline V gene. The CDR3 here is CASSPRATGEKLFF. CDR3 DNA sequence: TGTGCCAGCTCACCCAGGGCCACCGGGGAAAAACTGTTTTTT.

The genes are TRBV11-3 and TRBJ2-1; 9 bases map to TRBD1. The ends lost 8 bases at V and 6 bases at J; junction bases unmatched: 8. The CDR3 runs to 14 residues. The germline V gene has CDR1 SGHNT and CDR2 YENEEA. CDR3 nucleotide sequence: TGTGCCAGCGAGTGGGACAGGGTCCCCAATGAGCAGTTCTTC. Amino acids: CASEWDRVPNEQFF.

This chain uses TRBV6-5 with TRBJ1-2; tentatively, D is TRBD1 (6 bases). Germline-derived CDR1 and CDR2 are MNHEY and SVGAGI. V was shortened by 5 bases and J by 7 bases, with 14 bases between the two germline ends. This CDR3 region has 13 residues. DNA of the CDR3: TGTGCCAGCAGTCCCGGGGGGCGTCGTGGCTACACCTTC. Amino acids: CASSPGGRRGYTF.

The chain links TRBV28 to TRBJ2-5, with TRBD2 as a possible D gene (6 bases). CDR1 is MDHEN, CDR2 SYDVKM, per germline. There are 14 residues in the CDR3. V lost 3 bases to trimming and J lost 2 bases, with 10 bases between them. The CDR3 loop is CASSFSGVQETQYF. The CDR3 DNA reads TGTGCCAGCAGTTTTTCGGGAGTACAAGAGACCCAGTACTTC.

The chain couples TRBV4-2 to TRBJ2-2; D gene unclear. The germline CDR1 and CDR2 sequences are LGHNA and YNFKEQ. The CDR3 consists of 14 residues. The V end lost 0 bases, the J end lost 4 bases, and 6 bases lay between the germline ends. The chain's CDR3 is CASSQDPSTGELFF. The CDR3 nucleotides read TGTGCCAGCAGCCAAGACCCCTCCACCGGGGAGCTGTTTTTT.

The chain has TRBV10-3 and TRBJ1-2; tentative D call: TRBD1 (5 bases). The CDR3 covers 14 residues. CDR1 ENHRY and CDR2 SYGVKD come from the germline V gene. V was pared by 3 bases and J by 1 base, with 9 bases between. The CDR3 bases are TGTGCCATCAGTGAAGGCAGGGTTAACTATGGCTACACCTTC. As protein: CAISEGRVNYGYTF.

The chain employs TRBV29-1 and TRBJ2-7, with D possibly TRBD2 on 5 matching bases. Germline CDR1 is SQVTM and CDR2 is ANQGSEA. This CDR3 has 15 amino acids. With 0 bases removed from V and 1 base from J, the gap between germline ends came to 13 bases. The CDR3 here is CSVEDSGGPSYEQYF. CDR3 DNA sequence: TGCAGCGTTGAAGATTCCGGAGGACCATCCTACGAGCAGTACTTC.

With regard to this clone: Germline is not matched at one junction end, which may reflect a read error. Other nucleotide sequences in the sample specify the same CDR3. The chain uses TRBV5-1 and TRBJ2-1; 9 nucleotides match TRBD2. The CDR3 spans 15 residues. Looked up from germline, CDR1 is SGHRS and CDR2 is YFSETQ. Here the CDR3 DNA reads TGCGCCAGCAGCTTTAGCGGGAGAACCTACAATGAGCAATTCTTC. Its protein product is CASSFSGRTYNEQFF. The variable domain in full, with the rest retrieved from reference TRBV5-1 and TRBJ2-1, is KAGVTQTPRYLIKTRGQQVTLSCSPISGHRSVSWYQQTPGQGLQFLFEYFSETQRNKGNFPGRFSGRQFSNSRSEMNVSTLELGDSALYLCASSFSGRTYNEQFFGPGTRLTVL.